This T cell receptor (beta chain) was sequenced during a study of early T cells in non-severe SARS-CoV-2 infection. Study-wide background: Whole-blood bulk RNA, unsorted, was sequenced, and chains were unpaired.

The V gene's germline CDR1 is SEHNR and CDR2 FQNEAQ (reference sequence). V shed 2 bases, J shed 3 bases, and the junction held 6 bases outside the gene matches. The CDR3 totals 16 residues. Whole-study results and caveats: A preference for anti-spike CD8 responses marked VDJdb matching, which missed private and CD4 specificities.

There are many counts of this clonotype. Its specificity is not known. Individual cDNA molecules carried attached unique molecular identifiers. TCRdb passed the 5' RACE reads through MiXCR, listing each CDR3 protein once. The data contain about 71,000 distinct CDR3 sequences, roughly 15% of them singletons. This sequence originates from an adult who was a healthcare worker with PCR-confirmed SARS-CoV-2 infection or an uninfected control (not recorded which). The chain combines TRBV7-9 with TRBJ1-2; 10 bases are shared with TRBD1. The sequenced sample was whole blood. The CDR3 DNA sequence: TGTGCCAGCAGCTTAACCACGGGACAGGGGTACTATGGCTACACCTTC. It specifies CASSLTTGQGYYGYTF.